A single sample gave rise to the 16 T cell receptor beta chains below, sequenced in a study of control samples from healthy donors and cancer patients. Only in-frame clones appear in the TCRdb table, and some are missing; sequencing was by immunoSEQ multiplex PCR. The table has hundreds of thousands of clones, more than 80% seen once; the top ten hold over 5.5%. The sample was PBMCs. The receptor source for this set is a man between 40 and 49 years old with head and neck cancer.

The chain's CDR3 is CSVLAQGVYEQYF. CDR3 DNA sequence: TGCAGCGTTCTCGCACAGGGAGTCTACGAGCAGTACTTC. The chain couples TRBV29-1 to TRBJ2-7; a possible D gene is TRBD1 (6 bases). The germline gives CDR1 SQVTM, CDR2 ANQGSEA. The CDR3 covers 13 residues. Trimming took off 5 bases at V and 3 bases at J, with 14 bases between the two ends.

The genes are TRBV7-2 and TRBJ2-7; a weak D match, TRBD2 (5 bases). Germline V gene lookup returns CDR1 SGHTA and CDR2 FQGNSA. The CDR3 totals 15 residues. Trimming took 4 bases from V and 7 from J, leaving 20 bases between them. The CDR3 reads CASSSSGGLRGEQYF. CDR3 DNA: TGTGCCAGCAGCTCCAGTGGCGGACTGCGAGGGGAGCAGTACTTC.

This clone appeared a few times. The CDR3 region is CASRVSPGGDGYTF. CDR3 in DNA: TGTGCCAGTCGCGTCTCGCCAGGGGGCGATGGCTACACCTTC. The chain is built from TRBV19 and TRBJ1-2; 8 bases line up with TRBD1. Per the germline V gene, CDR1 is LNHDA and CDR2 is SQIVND (reference sequence). This CDR3 has 14 residues. The trim removed 8 bases at V and 6 bases at J, leaving 11 bases unmatched.

This chain joins TRBV28 and TRBJ2-1, with D tentatively TRBD1 (5 bases). Deletions cut 10 bases from V and 5 bases from J, with 21 bases between. Germline V gene data show CDR1 as MDHEN and CDR2 as SYDVKM. This CDR3 is 15 amino acids long. The CDR3 bases are TGTGCCAAGGGGCTCCCAACCCCACACCACAATGAGCAGTTCTTC. Its translation is CAKGLPTPHHNEQFF.

The chain combines TRBV9 with TRBJ2-7; 8 bases are shared with TRBD2. After removal of 4 bases from V and 5 bases from J, the junction contained 2 bases not matched to a gene. Germline lookup yields CDR1 SGDLS and CDR2 YYNGEE. The CDR3 covers 12 residues. CDR3 amino acids: CASSPGGDEQYF. The CDR3 DNA reads as TGTGCCAGCAGCCCGGGGGGGGACGAGCAGTACTTC.

CDR3 sequence reads: CASTIGGATTPLHF. DNA for the CDR3: TGTGCCAGCACAATTGGGGGGGCGACGACACCCCTCCACTTT. The chain carries TRBV11-2 and TRBJ1-6; TRBD1 is a possible D gene (6 bases). With 7 bases removed from V and 11 bases from J, the gap between germline ends came to 18 bases. The CDR3 has 14 residues. Germline V lookup: CDR1 SGHAT, CDR2 FQNNGV.

The chain combines TRBV7-9 with TRBJ1-3; unclear D gene. Germline V gives CDR1 SEHNR, CDR2 FQNEAQ (reference sequence). With 3 bases removed from V and 0 bases from J, the gap between germline ends came to 9 bases. The CDR3 sequence is 15 residues long. CDR3: CASSFAASSGNTIYF. The CDR3 nucleotides are TGTGCCAGCAGCTTTGCCGCCAGCTCTGGAAACACCATATATTTT.

This chain uses TRBV2 with TRBJ2-1; 13 bases are shared with TRBD2. This CDR3 region has 17 residues. The germline V gene encodes CDR1 SNHLY and CDR2 FYNNEI. V shed 7 bases, J shed 8 bases, and the junction held 14 bases outside the gene matches. CDR3 nucleotide sequence: TGTGCCAGCACGTGGACTAGCGGGAGCCCGGGTGAGGATGAGCAGTTCTTC. Translated: CASTWTSGSPGEDEQFF.

The chain has TRBV5-1 and TRBJ2-1; TRBD1 is a possible D gene (6 bases). This CDR3 has 15 amino acids. The germline V and J ends were trimmed by 6 bases and 6 bases, with 19 bases remaining between them. The germline V gene has CDR1 SGHRS and CDR2 YFSETQ. The CDR3 is CASNPAARGSNEQFF. Here the CDR3 DNA reads TGCGCCAGCAATCCCGCAGCTAGGGGGAGCAATGAGCAGTTCTTC.

In the case of this clone: Other DNA sequences in the sample encode the same CDR3. The V gene is TRBV6-5, the J gene TRBJ1-2; 8 positions agree with TRBD1. Per the germline V gene, CDR1 is MNHEY and CDR2 is SVGAGI. CDR3 length: 15 amino acids. Trimming cost V 0 bases and J 4 bases; bases outside gene matches: 4. The CDR3 region is CASSYSGTGAYGYTF. The DNA of the CDR3 is TGTGCCAGCAGTTACTCCGGGACAGGTGCCTATGGCTACACCTTC.

The CDR3, as DNA: TGTGCCAGCAGTCTAAGGGGGACAGGGGCTGTGGAGACCCAGTACTTC. This codes for CASSLRGTGAVETQYF. The chain recombines TRBV5-6 with TRBJ2-5; 10 bases fit TRBD1. CDR1 SGHDT and CDR2 YYEEEE come from the germline V gene. V trimming: 5 bases; J trimming: 5 bases; junction bases outside the gene matches: 12. CDR3 length equals 16 residues.

J is TRBJ1-2 and V is TRBV30; D is unresolved. Trimming took 3 bases from V and 3 from J, leaving 8 bases between them. Germline V CDR1 and CDR2: GTSNPN, SVGIG (reference sequence). The CDR3 is made up of 12 amino acids. The CDR3 coding sequence is TGTGCCTGGAGGGAAAGGGACTATGGCTACACCTTC. Encoded protein: CAWRERDYGYTF.

With regard to this clone: Other nucleotide sequences from this sample produce the same CDR3. V and J are TRBV7-2 and TRBJ2-5, with D possibly being TRBD2 (5 bases). Germline loops: CDR1 SGHTA, CDR2 FQGNSA. Trimming took 0 bases from V and 2 from J, leaving 10 bases between them. The CDR3 contains 15 residues. This CDR3 reads CASSLAPGSQETQYF. In DNA form, the CDR3 reads TGTGCCAGCAGCTTAGCGCCGGGGTCGCAAGAGACCCAGTACTTC.

The chain combines TRBV6-1 with TRBJ1-2, with D possibly TRBD1 on 5 matching bases. This CDR3 spans 12 amino acids. From germline, CDR1 is MNHNS and CDR2 SASEGT. Deletions cut 3 bases from V and 8 bases from J, with 10 bases between. The DNA of the CDR3 is TGTGCCAGCAGTGACAGGGCTTTGGGCTACACCTTC. It encodes CASSDRALGYTF.

This chain connects TRBV3-1 (or the pseudogene TRBV3-2) to TRBJ2-7; no firm D call. The CDR3 runs to 12 residues. Germline V gives CDR1 LGHDT, CDR2 YNNKEL (reference sequence). The V gene lost 5 bases and the J gene lost 5 bases, with 10 bases spanning the gap. The CDR3 loop reads CASSYSMDEQYF. The CDR3 nucleotides read TGTGCCAGCAGCTACAGCATGGACGAGCAGTACTTC.

The chain employs TRBV30 and TRBJ2-5, with a possible D match to TRBD2 (5 bases). The CDR3 consists of 12 residues. CDR1 is GTSNPN and CDR2 is SVGIG in the germline V gene (reference sequence). Trimming stripped 4 bases from V and 4 bases from J, with 10 bases between. The DNA of the CDR3 is TGTGCCTGGACGGGATCACCAGAGACCCAGTACTTC. This sequence encodes CAWTGSPETQYF.